Detailed here is one TCR beta chain. The sample contains more than one DNA sequence encoding this CDR3. The germline gives CDR1 MNHEY, CDR2 SVGAGI. Trimming removed 5 bases at V and 4 bases at J, with 17 bases between. The CDR3 is 15 amino acids. The entry originates in a study of shared clonotypes between healthy human individuals. Sequencing used immunoSEQ multiplex PCR; TCRdb keeps in-frame clones, though not all of them. The table has roughly 490,000 clones, 76% seen once; the top ten hold roughly 13%. Sequences were obtained from PBMCs. The chain carries TRBV6-5 and TRBJ2-5, with D perhaps being TRBD1 or TRBD2 (5 bases each). The origin of this receptor is a woman aged 35 to 49 in good health. Some clones in this sample may be carry-over from other donors' samples. In DNA, the CDR3 is TGTGCCAGCAGTCCCTCCGGGACCCGCGGAGAGACCCAGTACTTC. It translates to CASSPSGTRGETQYF.